This T cell receptor (beta chain) was captured by sequencing in a study of shared clonotypes between healthy human individuals. CDR3 length: 14 amino acids. Germline V CDR1 and CDR2: SGHTA, FQGNSA. V was clipped by 5 bases and J by 5 bases, with 13 bases between them. TCRdb keeps only in-frame clones here, not all; method: immunoSEQ multiplex PCR. This table holds fewer than 2.5 million clones, under 95% found once. The chain joins TRBV7-2 to TRBJ2-1, with D perhaps matching TRBD1 or TRBD2 (5 bases each). The clonotype was recovered from a man in his late teens or twenties in good health. Some clones in this sample may be carry-over from other donors' samples. Material: naive CD4+ T cells from PBMCs. Subset of the sample: CD45RA+ positively selected. For the CDR3, the DNA is TGTGCCAGCAGCCCCCAGGGAGCCCACAATGAGCAGTTCTTC. Amino acids: CASSPQGAHNEQFF.